The sequence of this T cell receptor beta chain was determined in a study of T cell changes during pregnancy in multiple sclerosis (dated by TCRdb to the late 2010s). A note on the overall study: The study looked at changes in the T cell repertoire across pregnancy in women with multiple sclerosis.

The library was obtained by the immunoSEQ multiplex PCR assay. Held by TCRdb, this immuneACCESS table contains in-frame sequences only and omits some clones. Under half of the omission traces to an unresolved V gene where checked; the cause of the rest is unknown. The sample records about 110,000 clones, just over 90% of which are singletons. The ten largest make up 3.5% of the sample. About this clone: Its recognized antigen is unknown. Per-nucleotide qualities are absent, and no much larger clonotype sits a single base away.

The germline V gene sets CDR1 to MRHNA and CDR2 to SNTAGT. Counted from cysteine to phenylalanine, this CDR3 has 17 amino acids. Only the CDR3 region is kept as DNA, spanning 51 bases read in frame from base 1. After removal of 1 base from V and 0 bases from J, the junction retains 6 bases not matched to a gene. The sample in question was peripheral blood, obtained after pregnancy. This clonotype was obtained from a female donor with multiple sclerosis, enrolled in a pregnancy study. Rearrangement joined TRBV6-4 to TRBJ2-1, with 7 bases in between that match TRBD2. The sequence in DNA is TGTGCCAGCAGTGACTGGTTTTGGGGGGGCTCCTACAATGAGCAGTTCTTC. Its protein is CASSDWFWGGSYNEQFF.